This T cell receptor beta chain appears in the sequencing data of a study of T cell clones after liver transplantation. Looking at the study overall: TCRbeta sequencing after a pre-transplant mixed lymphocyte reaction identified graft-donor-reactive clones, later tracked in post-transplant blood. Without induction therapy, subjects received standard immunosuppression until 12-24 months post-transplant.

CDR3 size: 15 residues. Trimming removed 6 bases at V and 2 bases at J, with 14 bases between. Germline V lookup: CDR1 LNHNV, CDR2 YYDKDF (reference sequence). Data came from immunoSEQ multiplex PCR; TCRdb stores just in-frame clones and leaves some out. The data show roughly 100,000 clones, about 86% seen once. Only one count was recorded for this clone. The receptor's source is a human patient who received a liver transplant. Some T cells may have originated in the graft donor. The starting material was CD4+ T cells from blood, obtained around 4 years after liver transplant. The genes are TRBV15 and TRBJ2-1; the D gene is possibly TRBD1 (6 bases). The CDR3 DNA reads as TGTGCCACCAGAGGCAGGGGTTTCGCCTACAATGAGCAGTTCTTC. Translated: CATRGRGFAYNEQFF.